These T cell receptor beta chains were read from a single sample in a study of blood T cell repertoires in COVID-19. TCRdb's copy holds only in-frame clones and misses some; the assay was immunoSEQ multiplex PCR. Seen here are roughly 120,000 clones, approximately 84% observed once, and the top ten hold about 1.4%. The sequenced material came from peripheral blood. Receptors originate from a man aged 45-65 years with acute or convalescent COVID-19. CDR3s leave out the opening cysteine and the closing phenylalanine or tryptophan.

v_call,j_call,cdr3_length,cdr3_aa
TRBV7-9,TRBJ1-5,14,ASSLGTGGLNQPQH
TRBV5-1,TRBJ1-1,13,ASSLDSPMNTEAF
TRBV5-1,TRBJ1-1,15,ASSLEAAGSMNTEAF
TRBV3-1/TRBV3-2,TRBJ2-7,11,ASRSGGRYEQY
TRBV5-1,TRBJ1-5,11,ASSLGPGQPQH
TRBV6-5,TRBJ2-1,10,ASRPDRESVF
TRBV5-1,TRBJ1-1,12,ASSGGTGNTEAF
TRBV5-1,TRBJ1-1,11,ASRGQGLTEAF
TRBV9,TRBJ1-5,12,ASSLGQANQPQH
TRBV27,TRBJ1-5,12,ASSRDKGGQPQH
TRBV3-1/TRBV3-2,TRBJ1-2,11,ASSQDGQYGYT
TRBV9,TRBJ1-3,13,ASSQAGVPGNTIY
TRBV7-2,TRBJ1-2,11,ASTFGTASSYT
TRBV19,TRBJ2-7,13,ASSIGLAGAYEQY
TRBV19,TRBJ2-5,11,ASSRQYQETQY
TRBV3-1/TRBV3-2,TRBJ2-1,13,ASSQVGQGAGEQF
TRBV3-1/TRBV3-2,TRBJ1-1,14,ASSHHPGQGNTEAF